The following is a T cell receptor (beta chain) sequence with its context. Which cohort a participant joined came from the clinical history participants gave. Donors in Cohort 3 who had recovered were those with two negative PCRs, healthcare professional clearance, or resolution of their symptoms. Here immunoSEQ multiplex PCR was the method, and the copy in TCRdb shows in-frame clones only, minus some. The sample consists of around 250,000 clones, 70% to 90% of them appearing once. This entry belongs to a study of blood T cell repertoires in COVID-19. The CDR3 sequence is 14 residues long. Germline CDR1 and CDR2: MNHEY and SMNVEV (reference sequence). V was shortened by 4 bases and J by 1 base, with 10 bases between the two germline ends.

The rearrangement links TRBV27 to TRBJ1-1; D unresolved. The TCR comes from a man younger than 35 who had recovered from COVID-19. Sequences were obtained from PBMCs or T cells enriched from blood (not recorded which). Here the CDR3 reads CASSSAGRNTEAFF. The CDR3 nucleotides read TGTGCCAGCAGTTCCGCCGGGAGGAACACTGAAGCTTTCTTT.